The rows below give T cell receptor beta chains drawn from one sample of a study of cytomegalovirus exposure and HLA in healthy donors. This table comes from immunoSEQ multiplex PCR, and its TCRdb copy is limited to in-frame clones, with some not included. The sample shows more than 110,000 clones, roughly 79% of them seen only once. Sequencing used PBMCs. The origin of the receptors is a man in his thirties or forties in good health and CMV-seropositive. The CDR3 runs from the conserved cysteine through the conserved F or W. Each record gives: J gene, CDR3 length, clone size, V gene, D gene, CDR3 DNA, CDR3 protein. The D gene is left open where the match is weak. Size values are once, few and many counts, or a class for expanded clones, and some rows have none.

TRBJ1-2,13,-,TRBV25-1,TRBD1,TGTGCCAGCAGTCAGGGACAGCACTATGGCTACACCTTC,CASSQGQHYGYTF
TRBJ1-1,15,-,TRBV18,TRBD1,TGTGCCAGCTCACCGGGACAGGGGGCTGGAACTGAAGCTTTCTTT,CASSPGQGAGTEAFF
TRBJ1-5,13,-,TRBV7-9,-,TGTGCCAGCAGCCCCACAGGGATTCAGCCCCAGCATTTT,CASSPTGIQPQHF
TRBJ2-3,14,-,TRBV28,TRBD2,TGTGCCAGCAGACGCGGGGGGGTGACGGCTACGCAGTATTTT,CASRRGGVTATQYF
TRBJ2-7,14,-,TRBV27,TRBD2,TGTGCCAGCGGACTAGCGGGGGGTCCCTACGAGCAGTACTTC,CASGLAGGPYEQYF
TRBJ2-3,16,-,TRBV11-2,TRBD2,TGTGCCAGCAGCGCTCCGCCTAGCGGGAGAACAGATACGCAGTATTTT,CASSAPPSGRTDTQYF
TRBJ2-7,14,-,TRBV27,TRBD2,TGTGCCAGCAGTCCGGGACTAGAGGTTGGGGAGCAGTACTTC,CASSPGLEVGEQYF
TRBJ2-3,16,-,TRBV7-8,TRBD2,TGTGCCAGCAGCTTAGGGCTAGCGGGGGGCACAGATACGCAGTATTTT,CASSLGLAGGTDTQYF
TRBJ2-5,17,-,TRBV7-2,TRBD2,TGTGCCAGCAGCTCAAAATTGACTAGCGGTCGCGGGGAGACCCAGTACTTC,CASSSKLTSGRGETQYF
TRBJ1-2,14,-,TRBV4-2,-,TGTGCCAGCAGCCAAGATCAGGGACTTGGTGGCTACACCTTC,CASSQDQGLGGYTF
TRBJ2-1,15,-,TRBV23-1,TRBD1,TGCGCCAGCAGTCGGCTGCGGGACAGGGACCATGAGCAGTTCTTC,CASSRLRDRDHEQFF
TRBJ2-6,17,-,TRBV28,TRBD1,TGTGCCAGCAGATGGGGACAGGTCTTAAGTGGGGCCAACGTCCTGACTTTC,CASRWGQVLSGANVLTF
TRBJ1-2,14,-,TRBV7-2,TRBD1,TGTGCCAGCAGCCCGGGACAGGGTCACTATGGCTACACCTTC,CASSPGQGHYGYTF
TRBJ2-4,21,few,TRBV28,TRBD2,TGTGCCAGCAGTCCCACCTCCGGGACTAGCGGGGGCGAGCCAGCCAAAAACATTCAGTACTTC,CASSPTSGTSGGEPAKNIQYF
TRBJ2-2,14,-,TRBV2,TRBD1,TGTGCCAGTCTCCCGGGACAGGGAATCGGGGAGCTGTTTTTT,CASLPGQGIGELFF
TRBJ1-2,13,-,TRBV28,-,TGTGCCAGCAGCCGGCAGGGTTATGATGGCTACACCTTC,CASSRQGYDGYTF
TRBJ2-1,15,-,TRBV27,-,TGTGCCAGCAGTCCCGGACTGGGCTCCTACAATGAGCAGTTCTTC,CASSPGLGSYNEQFF
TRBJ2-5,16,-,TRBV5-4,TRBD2,TGTGCCAGCAGCTTTAACCTAGCGGGGGGGCAAGAGACCCAGTACTTC,CASSFNLAGGQETQYF
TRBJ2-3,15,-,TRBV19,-,TGTGCCAGTAGTATAAGGTCCGGGGAGACAGATACGCAGTATTTT,CASSIRSGETDTQYF
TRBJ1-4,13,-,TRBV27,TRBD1,TGTGCCTCCCGGCAGACAGGGAATGAAAAACTGTTTTTT,CASRQTGNEKLFF
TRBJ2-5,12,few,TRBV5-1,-,TGCGCCAGCAGTCGGGGCCAAGAGACCCAGTACTTC,CASSRGQETQYF
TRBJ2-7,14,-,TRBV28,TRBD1,TGTGCCAGCAGTTCCTGGACAGGCACCTACGAGCAGTACTTC,CASSSWTGTYEQYF
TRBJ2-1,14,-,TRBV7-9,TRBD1,TGTGCCAGCAGCCACGGACAGGACAACAATGAGCAGTTCTTC,CASSHGQDNNEQFF